The rows below give T cell receptor beta chains drawn from one sample of a study of CD4 T cells in relation to SARS-CoV-2 and coronaviruses. The data were produced by immunoSEQ multiplex PCR, yet TCRdb's version contains in-frame clones alone and is incomplete. This table has 9,500 to 13,000 clones, around 87% appearing once. The sample consisted of naive CD4+ T cells from PBMCs. The receptors originated from an adult with COVID-19. Both conserved end residues are part of each CDR3. Fields, in order: J gene, clone size, V gene, CDR3 protein. Rows give clone size only sometimes, using once, few, many, or a class for an expanded clone.

J gene: TRBJ1-5; clone size: .; V gene: TRBV6-5; CDR3 protein: CASSGQGADGPQHF
J gene: TRBJ1-5; clone size: .; V gene: TRBV7-2; CDR3 protein: CASSEANQPQHF
J gene: TRBJ1-1; clone size: .; V gene: TRBV9; CDR3 protein: CASSAGGQMNTEAFF
J gene: TRBJ1-1; clone size: .; V gene: TRBV19; CDR3 protein: CASSITRLNTEAFF
J gene: TRBJ1-5; clone size: .; V gene: TRBV27; CDR3 protein: CASSLGRQPNQPQHF
J gene: TRBJ1-3; clone size: once; V gene: TRBV6-1; CDR3 protein: CASSDFKGQAPGTIYF
J gene: TRBJ2-1; clone size: .; V gene: TRBV2; CDR3 protein: CASSGVQVYNEQFF
J gene: TRBJ2-7; clone size: .; V gene: TRBV7-8; CDR3 protein: CASSFPWPNVYEQYF
J gene: TRBJ1-2; clone size: .; V gene: TRBV12-3/TRBV12-4; CDR3 protein: CASSLQGKYGYTF
J gene: TRBJ1-4; clone size: .; V gene: TRBV18; CDR3 protein: CASSPPGPTNEKLFF
J gene: TRBJ2-5; clone size: .; V gene: TRBV11-3; CDR3 protein: CASSLVRQGQETQYF
J gene: TRBJ2-5; clone size: .; V gene: TRBV5-1; CDR3 protein: CASSSSLAGEETQYF
J gene: TRBJ1-6; clone size: .; V gene: TRBV9; CDR3 protein: CASSVVGADSPLHF
J gene: TRBJ2-3; clone size: .; V gene: TRBV3-1/TRBV3-2; CDR3 protein: CASSHVRGQSTDTQYF
J gene: TRBJ1-1; clone size: .; V gene: TRBV27; CDR3 protein: CASSLSGSVITEAFF
J gene: TRBJ1-2; clone size: .; V gene: TRBV24-1; CDR3 protein: CATSDLTGNYGYTF
J gene: TRBJ2-7; clone size: .; V gene: TRBV10-1; CDR3 protein: CASSEGREGSYEQYF
J gene: TRBJ2-3; clone size: .; V gene: TRBV5-1; CDR3 protein: CASSLAGGLTDTQYF
J gene: TRBJ1-5; clone size: .; V gene: TRBV5-6; CDR3 protein: CASSFRSTGNQPQHF
J gene: TRBJ2-3; clone size: .; V gene: TRBV5-1; CDR3 protein: CASSLASLLQDTQYF
J gene: TRBJ1-6; clone size: .; V gene: TRBV5-8; CDR3 protein: CASSFGSQGGPLNSPLHF
J gene: TRBJ1-2; clone size: once; V gene: TRBV24-1; CDR3 protein: CATSVGTGENGYTF
J gene: TRBJ2-7; clone size: once; V gene: TRBV18; CDR3 protein: CASSLGRGTGTGLYEQYF
J gene: TRBJ2-7; clone size: .; V gene: TRBV27; CDR3 protein: CASSLWPEYEQYF
J gene: TRBJ1-5; clone size: .; V gene: TRBV6-1; CDR3 protein: CASSAPPTGARNQPQHF
J gene: TRBJ2-3; clone size: once; V gene: TRBV6-5; CDR3 protein: CASRPPGQITDTQYF
J gene: TRBJ1-5; clone size: .; V gene: TRBV5-1; CDR3 protein: CASRFEGGIHSNQPQHF
J gene: TRBJ1-5; clone size: few; V gene: TRBV11-2; CDR3 protein: CASSLQQGAGQPQHF
J gene: TRBJ2-3; clone size: .; V gene: TRBV3-1/TRBV3-2; CDR3 protein: CASSQARLAGGITDTQYF
J gene: TRBJ2-7; clone size: .; V gene: TRBV19; CDR3 protein: CASSVLRGQQYF
J gene: TRBJ1-2; clone size: .; V gene: TRBV4-1; CDR3 protein: CASSQVEGYGYTF
J gene: TRBJ2-4; clone size: .; V gene: TRBV29-1; CDR3 protein: CSVVGRGLGIAKNIQYF
J gene: TRBJ2-7; clone size: .; V gene: TRBV19; CDR3 protein: CASSIARTRNYEQYF
J gene: TRBJ1-2; clone size: .; V gene: TRBV10-1; CDR3 protein: CASSEVAGGGGYTF
J gene: TRBJ1-6; clone size: .; V gene: TRBV2; CDR3 protein: CASRGTVYNSPLHF
J gene: TRBJ1-2; clone size: .; V gene: TRBV28; CDR3 protein: CASSSRLGIGYTF